This T cell receptor beta chain was captured in a study of blood T cells in healthy people across ages. The individuals who served as donors were healthy Caucasians living in Russia, aged about 6 to 100. Total RNA, at least 5 micrograms per sample, came from PBMCs. Next came a second PCR, run for about 7 to 12 cycles, which used a sample-barcoded 5' primer along with a J-beta primer mix. CDR3-containing paired-end reads numbering at least 2.5 million came from each sample. TCRdb passed the 5' RACE reads through MiXCR, listing each CDR3 protein once. The sample lists hundreds of thousands of distinct CDR3 sequences; approximately 60% were seen once. The germline V gene has CDR1 SGHRS and CDR2 YFSETQ. Germline trimming cut 2 bases from V and 1 base from J; bases unmatched to any gene: 2. The CDR3 totals 14 residues.

This receptor was obtained from a man aged 40-55 years in good health. The sample was blood. The rearrangement joins TRBV5-1 to TRBJ2-5, with 7 bases fitting TRBD2. CDR3 bases: TGCGCCAGCAGCTTACGACTAGCCCAAGAGACCCAGTACTTC. It specifies CASSLRLAQETQYF.